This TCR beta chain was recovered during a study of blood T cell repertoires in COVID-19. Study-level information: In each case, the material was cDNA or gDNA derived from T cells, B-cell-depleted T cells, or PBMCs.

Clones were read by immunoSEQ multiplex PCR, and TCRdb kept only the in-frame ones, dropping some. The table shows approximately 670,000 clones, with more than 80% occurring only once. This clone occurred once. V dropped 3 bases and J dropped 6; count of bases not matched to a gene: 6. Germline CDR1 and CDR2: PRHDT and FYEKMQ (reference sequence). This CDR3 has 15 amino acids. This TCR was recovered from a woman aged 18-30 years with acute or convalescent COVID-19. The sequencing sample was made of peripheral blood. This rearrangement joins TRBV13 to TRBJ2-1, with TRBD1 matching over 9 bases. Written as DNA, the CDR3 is TGTGCCAGCAGCTTGGGACAGGGTAGGACCAATGAGCAGTTCTTC. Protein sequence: CASSLGQGRTNEQFF. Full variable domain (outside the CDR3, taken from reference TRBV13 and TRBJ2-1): AAGVIQSPRHLIKEKRETATLKCYPIPRHDTVYWYQQGPGQDPQFLISFYEKMQSDKGSIPDRFSAQQFSDYHSELNMSSLELGDSALYFCASSLGQGRTNEQFFGPGTRLTVL.